These 3 T cell receptor beta chains share one sample of origin, sequenced in a study of blood T cell repertoires in COVID-19. Produced via immunoSEQ multiplex PCR; TCRdb's table is partial and in-frame only. The repertoire holds about 120,000 clones, 81% seen once, with 8.5% to 12% in the top ten. The specimen sequenced was peripheral blood. The receptors stem from a human donor in a cohort sampled during active COVID-19.

In DNA, the CDR3 is TGTGCCAGCAGCGACCGGGACAGGGGGGGAAACTATGGCTACACCTTC. Its protein is CASSDRDRGGNYGYTF. The chain is built from TRBV21-1 and TRBJ1-2; TRBD1 is the table's D call, not checked against the DNA. TRBV21-1 is labeled a pseudogene. CDR3 length equals 16 residues.

The chain carries TRBV14 and TRBJ2-5; 9 nucleotides match TRBD2. CDR1 is SGHDN and CDR2 is FVKESK in the germline V gene. With V trimmed by 6 bases and J by 2 bases, 7 bases remained unmatched. The CDR3 has 15 amino acids. The chain's CDR3 is CASSHLAGRQETQYF. The CDR3, as DNA: TGTGCCAGCAGTCACCTAGCGGGACGGCAAGAGACCCAGTACTTC.

The chain has TRBV4-1 and TRBJ2-1; no reliable D call. Looked up from germline, CDR1 is MGHRA and CDR2 is YSYEKL. CDR3 length: 13 amino acids. V gave up 1 base and J gave up 13 bases, with 14 bases separating them. CDR3 sequence (DNA): TGCGCCAGCAGCCAAGTGTCGATGAGCATACAGTTCTTC. Its protein is CASSQVSMSIQFF.